The 17 T cell receptor beta chains in this list originate from one sample, sequenced in a study of sequential checkpoint blockade in melanoma. TCRdb's table, derived via immunoSEQ multiplex PCR, lists solely in-frame clones and lacks some. Of around 16,000 clones listed, approximately 80% are singletons. Treatment specified: randomized to nivolumab then ipilimumab (arm A) or the reverse (arm B). The material sequenced was CD8+ T cells sorted from blood (inferred from file names), taken from a patient given nivolumab and ipilimumab in sequence. The source of these receptors is a human donor with melanoma.

The chain links TRBV27 to TRBJ2-7; possibly TRBD1 for D (5 bases). Germline V lookup: CDR1 MNHEY, CDR2 SMNVEV (reference sequence). The germline V and J ends were trimmed by 1 base and 2 bases, with 9 bases remaining between them. The CDR3 sequence is 14 residues long. The CDR3 loop is CASSLFTGTYEQYF. The CDR3, as DNA: TGTGCCAGCAGTTTATTTACAGGCACCTACGAGCAGTACTTC.

The chain links TRBV6-1 to TRBJ2-7; 7 bases are shared with TRBD1. CDR1 and CDR2 (germline): MNHNS, SASEGT. Trimming removed 5 bases from V and 7 bases from J; junction bases left unmatched: 14. The CDR3 runs to 15 residues. The CDR3 region has the DNA TGTGCCAGCAGTAGACAGGGTGATGGCCTTTGGGAGCAGTACTTC. Protein: CASSRQGDGLWEQYF.

Comments on this clone: The conserved phenylalanine or tryptophan is not found at the CDR3 terminus, so this likely reflects a read error. The DNA is left out, because the CDR3 cannot be placed on it with certainty; the CDR3 is given as TCRdb lists it. This rearrangement joins TRBV11-2 to TRBJ2-7; the table's D call, TRBD2, has no DNA check behind it. The CDR3 numbers 12 amino acids, ends counted. CDR1 SGHAT and CDR2 FQNNGV come from the germline V gene. CDR3 residues: CASSKGAGNCVI.

The chain joins TRBV27 to TRBJ2-2; 9 positions match TRBD1. Unmatched junction bases numbered 5, after V lost 3 bases and J lost 3 bases. The CDR3 is 16 residues long. Germline assignment: CDR1 MNHEY and CDR2 SMNVEV (reference sequence). CDR3 DNA sequence: TGTGCCAGCAGTTTTAGGGACAGGGTTCACACCGGGGAGCTGTTTTTT. Residues: CASSFRDRVHTGELFF.

This rearrangement joins TRBV4-3 to TRBJ1-4, with 7 bases identical to TRBD1. Germline V lookup: CDR1 LGHNA, CDR2 YSLEER. The CDR3 length is 16 residues. V lost 3 bases to trimming and J lost 8 bases; unmatched junction nucleotides: 12. The DNA for the CDR3 is TGCGCCAGCAGCCAGCAACAGGGGTTTGTAGGAGAAAAACTGTTTTTT. Protein product: CASSQQQGFVGEKLFF.

This rearrangement joins TRBV5-8 to TRBJ2-7, with a tentative D call TRBD1 (5 bases). V was trimmed by 3 bases and J by 3 bases, leaving 13 bases between them. Germline-derived CDR1 and CDR2 are SGHTS and YDEGEE. The CDR3 runs 14 residues. The CDR3 reads CASSWGGRFYEQYF. CDR3 coding DNA: TGTGCCAGCAGCTGGGGCGGCAGGTTCTACGAGCAGTACTTC.

V gene TRBV27 combines with J gene TRBJ2-7, with TRBD2 matching 12 bases. J was trimmed by 2 bases and V by 5 bases; bases with no gene match: 4. The germline V gene encodes CDR1 MNHEY and CDR2 SMNVEV (reference sequence). The CDR3 is 15 residues long. CDR3 nucleotide sequence: TGTGCCAGCAGTCAAGGACTAGCGGGACCCTACGAGCAGTACTTC. Translated: CASSQGLAGPYEQYF.

Only one count was recorded for this clone. This chain connects TRBV28 to TRBJ2-5; TRBD1 agrees at 10 bases. TRBJ2-7 matches the DNA end more closely, so the J call is doubtful. The CDR3 spans 14 residues. Germline assignment: CDR1 MDHEN and CDR2 SYDVKM. The CDR3 protein is CASSSGTGDYEQYF. The CDR3 nucleotides are TGTGCCAGCAGTTCGGGGACAGGGGACTACGAGCAGTACTTC.

The rearrangement joins TRBV30 to TRBJ1-2; D is unclear. CDR1 is GTSNPN and CDR2 is SVGIG in the germline V gene (reference sequence). V lost 8 bases and J lost 6, with 22 bases in between. This CDR3 spans 14 amino acids. CDR3 sequence: CARILGSSGNGYTF. The CDR3 nucleotides read TGTGCCCGAATTTTGGGTTCGTCGGGGAATGGCTACACCTTC.

V usage is TRBV27 and J usage is TRBJ2-1; 7 bases line up with TRBD2. Germline lookup yields CDR1 MNHEY and CDR2 SMNVEV (reference sequence). After removal of 4 bases from V and 10 bases from J, the junction contained 7 bases not matched to a gene. The CDR3 runs to 13 residues. CDR3 protein: CASSSAGAREQFF. For the CDR3, the DNA is TGTGCCAGCAGTTCGGCGGGAGCTCGGGAGCAGTTCTTC.

The DNA for the CDR3 is TGTGCCAGCAGTCCGGGGGGCCCGAGCCTTGGCTACACCTTC. It encodes CASSPGGPSLGYTF. The chain combines TRBV27 with TRBJ1-2; D perhaps matches TRBD1 (6 bases). V was clipped by 5 bases and J by 7 bases, with 17 bases between them. CDR1 and CDR2 (germline): MNHEY, SMNVEV (reference sequence). The CDR3 has 14 residues.

The CDR3: CASSAGQGPDTQYF. Written as DNA, the CDR3 is TGTGCCAGCAGCGCCGGACAGGGGCCAGATACGCAGTATTTT. The chain uses TRBV9 and TRBJ2-3, with 9 bases lining up with TRBD1. Trimming cost V 3 bases and J 4 bases; bases outside gene matches: 3. CDR1 and CDR2 (germline): SGDLS, YYNGEE. The length of the CDR3 is 14 residues.

There are a few counts of this clone. The chain employs TRBV6-4 and TRBJ2-2; maybe TRBD1 (7 bases). The V and J ends lost 2 bases and 6 bases respectively, with 13 bases between them. CDR1 and CDR2 (germline): MRHNA, SNTAGT. The CDR3 runs to 15 residues. CDR3 sequence reads: CASSDEEGASGELFF. CDR3 DNA: TGTGCCAGCAGTGACGAGGAGGGGGCATCCGGGGAGCTGTTTTTT.

The V call is TRBV27, the J call TRBJ2-7; no firm D call. Germline CDR1 and CDR2: MNHEY and SMNVEV (reference sequence). The CDR3 is 13 amino acids. The V and J ends lost 2 bases and 3 bases respectively, with 8 bases between them. The CDR3 region has the DNA TGTGCCAGCAGTTTAGGGCTGGACTACGAGCAGTACTTC. This gives the protein CASSLGLDYEQYF.

To note about this clone: Compared with germline, one end of the junction differs, possibly owing to a read error. This rearrangement joins TRBV7-9 to TRBJ1-2; no firm D call. CDR3 length: 12 amino acids. The V gene's germline CDR1 is SEHNR and CDR2 FQNEAQ (reference sequence). Here the CDR3 reads CASSSVNSGYTF. The CDR3 nucleotides are TGTGCCAGCAGCTCCGTCAACTCTGGCTACACCTTC.

This clone was detected only once. This sequence joins TRBV6-4 and TRBJ2-6, with a weak D call TRBD1 (6 bases). In germline, CDR1 is MRHNA, CDR2 SNTAGT. The CDR3 covers 18 residues. The V gene lost 3 bases and the J gene lost 1 base, with 16 bases spanning the gap. CDR3 nucleotides: TGTGCCAGCAGTGAATCCCTGACAGGAGGTTCTGGGGCCAACGTCCTGACTTTC. This encodes CASSESLTGGSGANVLTF.

The CDR3 is CASSVGLGSYEQYF. Written as DNA, the CDR3 is TGTGCCAGCAGCGTCGGACTGGGTTCCTACGAGCAGTACTTC. The V call is TRBV9, the J call TRBJ2-7; D might be TRBD2 (5 bases). This CDR3 is built from 14 residues. V gave up 2 bases and J gave up 1 base, with 10 bases separating them. Germline CDR1 reads SGDLS; CDR2 reads YYNGEE.